One and the same sample provided the 22 T cell receptor beta chains below, sequenced in a study of cytomegalovirus exposure and HLA in healthy donors. The primer mix had 60 Vbeta and 13 Jbeta primers. The table came from immunoSEQ multiplex PCR; TCRdb's copy has only in-frame clones and leaves some out. In all, the sample yields some 70,000 clones. Sequencing was performed on PBMCs. The receptors originated from a boy aged 5-17 years in good health and CMV-seronegative.

The chain joins TRBV6-1 to TRBJ1-1, with D possibly being TRBD1 (6 bases). V was shortened by 3 bases and J by 4 bases, with 15 bases between the two germline ends. This CDR3 spans 15 amino acids. The germline gives CDR1 MNHNS, CDR2 SASEGT. As DNA, the CDR3 is TGTGCCAGCAGTGAGCACCCAGGGGAGGGCACTGAAGCTTTCTTT. Its protein is CASSEHPGEGTEAFF.

V usage is TRBV18 and J usage is TRBJ2-1; 10 bases are a match to TRBD2. The germline gives CDR1 KGHSH, CDR2 LQKENI. This CDR3 contains 14 residues. Trimming removed 3 bases from V and 9 bases from J; junction bases left unmatched: 5. The CDR3 spells CASSPLAGEGEQFF. In DNA, the CDR3 is TGTGCCAGCTCACCCCTAGCGGGGGAAGGTGAGCAGTTCTTC.

CDR3 sequence: CASSIEYGQAEYGYTF. The CDR3 nucleotides are TGTGCCAGCAGTATAGAATATGGACAGGCCGAGTATGGCTACACCTTC. The J gene is TRBJ1-2, the V gene TRBV2, with 7 positions matching TRBD1. The trim removed 5 bases at V and 5 bases at J, leaving 14 bases unmatched. Germline CDR1 and CDR2: SNHLY and FYNNEI. The CDR3 extends over 16 amino acids.

This chain joins TRBV29-1 and TRBJ2-2; D gene unclear. CDR3 length equals 12 residues. Germline CDR1 SQVTM, CDR2 ANQGSEA. The germline V and J ends were trimmed by 5 bases and 9 bases, with 13 bases remaining between them. The CDR3 region is CSVKWASRELFF. The DNA of the CDR3 is TGCAGCGTTAAATGGGCGTCTCGGGAGCTGTTTTTT.

The rearrangement links TRBV6-5 to TRBJ1-5; D is ambiguous. Germline V gene sequence: CDR1 MNHEY, CDR2 SVGAGI. The CDR3 has 13 residues. Between the trimmed V and J ends, which lost 6 bases and 2 bases, there was a span of 8 bases. CDR3 in DNA: TGTGCCAGCAGAGGAGTTGGCAATCAGCCCCAGCATTTT. Translation gives CASRGVGNQPQHF.

The chain employs TRBV5-6 and TRBJ1-2, with D maybe TRBD1 (5 bases). The V gene's germline CDR1 is SGHDT and CDR2 YYEEEE. The CDR3 loop spans 13 amino acids. The ends were cut back, 1 base at V and 7 bases at J, with 11 bases in the middle. The CDR3 bases are TGTGCCAGCAGCTTGTTTAGGGGTAGTGGCTACACCTTC. Encoded protein: CASSLFRGSGYTF.

The chain links TRBV28 to TRBJ1-2; no reliable D call. Trimming removed 2 bases at V and 8 bases at J, with 12 bases between. The CDR3 is 13 residues long. Per germline, CDR1 MDHEN and CDR2 SYDVKM. CDR3 sequence reads: CASSLEGLVGYTF. The CDR3 region has the DNA TGTGCCAGCAGTTTAGAGGGTTTGGTAGGCTACACCTTC.

CDR3 DNA sequence: TGCAGCGTGACCCTAGCGGGAGTCGACAATGAGCAGTTCTTC. It yields the protein CSVTLAGVDNEQFF. This sequence joins TRBV29-1 and TRBJ2-1, with 10 bases identical to TRBD2. There are 14 residues in the CDR3. V lost 6 bases and J lost 5; bases outside the gene matches: 7. The germline V gene has CDR1 SQVTM and CDR2 ANQGSEA.

About this clone: Sequence at one end of the junction differs from germline and may be a read error. This chain joins TRBV4-1 and TRBJ2-4; maybe TRBD2 (6 bases). The CDR3 extends over 14 amino acids. Germline CDR1 reads MGHRA; CDR2 reads YSYEKL. CDR3 bases: TGCGCCAGCAGCCAGGCACTAGCCCAAAACATTCAGTACTTC. Its protein product is CASSQALAQNIQYF.

This chain links TRBV12-5 with TRBJ2-3; D unresolved. The CDR3 spans 12 residues. In germline, CDR1 is LGHNT, CDR2 FRNRAP. The V and J ends lost 6 bases and 1 base respectively, with 5 bases between them. CDR3 sequence (DNA): TGTGCTAGTGGCCAGGGCACAGATACGCAGTATTTT. This translates into CASGQGTDTQYF.

The V and J genes are TRBV18 and TRBJ1-4, with D uncertain. V was clipped by 2 bases and J by 0 bases, with 10 bases between them. In germline, CDR1 is KGHSH, CDR2 LQKENI. The CDR3 has 16 residues. The CDR3 loop is CASSPGRATTNEKLFF. The CDR3 DNA follows: TGTGCCAGCTCACCAGGGAGGGCCACAACTAATGAAAAACTGTTTTTT.

V usage is TRBV18 and J usage is TRBJ1-3; D may be TRBD1 (5 bases). Germline values: CDR1 KGHSH, CDR2 LQKENI. The V end lost 1 base, the J end lost 6 bases, and 19 bases lay between the germline ends. The CDR3 covers 17 residues. Here the CDR3 reads CASSPLARQGLSNTIYF. The DNA of the CDR3 is TGTGCCAGCTCACCACTCGCGCGGCAGGGTCTATCAAACACCATATATTTT. The complete variable domain, with remaining parts taken from reference TRBV18 and TRBJ1-3, reads NAGVMQNPRHLVRRRGQEARLRCSPMKGHSHVYWYRQLPEEGLKFMVYLQKENIIDESGMPKERFSAEFPKEGPSILRIQQVVRGDSAAYFCASSPLARQGLSNTIYFGEGSWLTVV.

The chain joins TRBV19 to TRBJ1-2, with D possibly matching TRBD1 (6 bases). The V end was cut by 5 bases, the J end by 2 bases, with 15 bases between. The CDR3 is 15 residues long. Germline lookup yields CDR1 LNHDA and CDR2 SQIVND (reference sequence). CDR3 DNA: TGTGCCAGTAGTGCCATCCGGGACACAAACTATGGCTACACCTTC. Encoded protein: CASSAIRDTNYGYTF.

The chain joins TRBV7-2 to TRBJ2-7, with 11 bases that match TRBD2. Trimming took 4 bases from V and 3 from J; bases not matched to a gene: 8. CDR3 length: 16 amino acids. Germline lookup yields CDR1 SGHTA and CDR2 FQGNSA. CDR3 sequence: CASSSGVGLAGYEQYF. CDR3 coding DNA: TGTGCCAGCAGCTCGGGGGTAGGACTAGCGGGCTACGAGCAGTACTTC.

V usage is TRBV7-9 and J usage is TRBJ1-2, with D uncertain. The CDR3 covers 13 residues. Germline CDR1 and CDR2: SEHNR and FQNEAQ (reference sequence). V was pared by 5 bases and J by 0 bases, with 7 bases between. The CDR3 here is CASSPLANYGYTF. The CDR3, as DNA: TGTGCCAGCAGCCCCCTAGCTAACTATGGCTACACCTTC.

The V and J genes are TRBV4-1 and TRBJ1-1, with a possible D match to TRBD1 (5 bases). Trimming removed 2 bases from V and 0 bases from J, with 13 bases in between. CDR3 size: 16 residues. CDR1 is MGHRA and CDR2 is YSYEKL in the germline V gene. This CDR3 is CASSQPPGNLNTEAFF. For the CDR3, the DNA is TGCGCCAGCAGCCAACCACCAGGGAACCTGAACACTGAAGCTTTCTTT.

The genes are TRBV7-6 and TRBJ2-1, with D possibly TRBD2 on 7 matching bases. CDR1 is SGHVS and CDR2 is FNYEAQ in the germline V gene. The CDR3 is 16 residues long. With 4 bases removed from V and 5 bases from J, the gap between germline ends came to 18 bases. CDR3 sequence (DNA): TGTGCCAGCAGCTCCCCAATGGGGGGGCGAGACAATGAGCAGTTCTTC. Translated, it gives CASSSPMGGRDNEQFF.

The J gene is TRBJ2-7, the V gene TRBV5-1, with 8 positions matching TRBD1. Per germline, CDR1 SGHRS and CDR2 YFSETQ. The CDR3 totals 14 residues. After removal of 3 bases from V and 7 bases from J, the junction contained 9 bases not matched to a gene. The CDR3 sequence: CASSWPGQEIEQYF. Here the CDR3 DNA reads TGCGCCAGCAGCTGGCCGGGACAGGAAATTGAGCAGTACTTC.

The chain carries TRBV4-1 and TRBJ2-1; 12 bases map to TRBD2. The CDR3 totals 18 residues. Germline trimming cut 0 bases from V and 5 bases from J; bases unmatched to any gene: 8. CDR1 and CDR2 (germline): MGHRA, YSYEKL. CDR3 nucleotides: TGCGCCAGCAGCCAAGAGACGGCTAGCGGGGGGGATAACAATGAGCAGTTCTTC. It translates to CASSQETASGGDNNEQFF.

The chain has TRBV9 and TRBJ2-5; 13 bases are a match to TRBD2. The CDR3 has 17 residues. Trimming took 5 bases from V and 5 from J; bases not matched to a gene: 12. Looked up from germline, CDR1 is SGDLS and CDR2 is YYNGEE. CDR3 DNA sequence: TGTGCCAGCAGTTCCGGACTAGCGGGAGTGGGTGAGGAGACCCAGTACTTC. This codes for CASSSGLAGVGEETQYF. The entire variable domain, with the rest obtained from reference TRBV9 and TRBJ2-5, is as follows: DSGVTQTPKHLITATGQRVTLRCSPRSGDLSVYWYQQSLDQGLQFLIQYYNGEERAKGNILERFSAQQFPDLHSELNLSSLELGDSALYFCASSSGLAGVGEETQYFGPGTRLLVL.

The V gene is TRBV19, the J gene TRBJ1-4; D ambiguous. The germline gives CDR1 LNHDA, CDR2 SQIVND (reference sequence). The CDR3 is 14 residues long. CDR3 region: CATSDGATNEKLFF. The DNA of the CDR3 is TGTGCTACTTCCGACGGAGCAACTAATGAAAAACTGTTTTTT.

This chain links TRBV27 with TRBJ1-1, with unresolved D. V lost 8 bases and J lost 0, with 13 bases in between. The germline gives CDR1 MNHEY, CDR2 SMNVEV (reference sequence). The CDR3 has 14 amino acids. CDR3 in DNA: TGTGCCAGCCGACTCGGAGCGATGAACACTGAAGCTTTCTTT. Translated: CASRLGAMNTEAFF.